Presented here are 27 T cell receptor beta chains from one specimen sequenced in a study of T cell repertoires in cytomegalovirus infection. Their specific antigens are unknown. TCRdb reprocessed the reads with MiXCR, giving one entry per CDR3 protein. The sample has roughly 990,000 distinct CDR3 sequences; about a third are singletons. Sequencing was performed on cultured CD8+ T cells from PBMCs, taken from culture after CMV antigen stimulation. Receptors originate from a human donor in good health (CMV status not recorded). Some clones in this sample may be carry-over from other donors' samples.

The CDR3 region has the DNA TGTGCCAGCAGTATAAGCGAGTACTTCACAGATACGCAGTATTTT. Its translation is CASSISEYFTDTQYF. V usage is TRBV28 and J usage is TRBJ2-3, with unresolved D. Germline V gene lookup returns CDR1 MDHEN and CDR2 SYDVKM. Between the trimmed V and J ends, which lost 5 bases and 2 bases, there was a span of 14 bases. This CDR3 is built from 15 residues.

The chain links TRBV20-1 to TRBJ2-2; 9 nucleotides align to TRBD1. V was pared by 5 bases and J by 5 bases, with 6 bases of the junction left unmatched. Germline lookup yields CDR1 DFQATT and CDR2 SNEGSKA (reference sequence). The CDR3 spans 14 residues. CDR3 in DNA: TGCAGTGCTCCCGACAGGGGGGGGACCGGGGAGCTGTTTTTT. As protein: CSAPDRGGTGELFF.

This clonotype was found a few times. The chain couples TRBV12-3 or TRBV12-4 to TRBJ1-3; D not resolved. This CDR3 region has 14 residues. V lost 7 bases, J lost 0 bases, and 10 bases lay in between. CDR3 sequence reads: CASNFRSSGNTIYF. CDR3 DNA sequence: TGTGCCAGCAATTTCCGCAGCTCTGGAAACACCATATATTTT.

The chain recombines TRBV7-4 with TRBJ2-5; either TRBD1 or TRBD2 may supply D (7 bases each). With 2 bases removed from V and 0 bases from J, the gap between germline ends came to 16 bases. Germline CDR1 SGHVT, CDR2 SQSDAQ. This CDR3 spans 17 amino acids. DNA for the CDR3: TGTGCCAGCAGCTTACAGGGGGTGGGGGGGTACCAAGAGACCCAGTACTTC. Translation: CASSLQGVGGYQETQYF.

This chain joins TRBV7-6 and TRBJ2-2, with 8 bases fitting TRBD2. The CDR3 runs 16 residues. With 7 bases clipped from V and 3 bases from J, the junction kept 10 bases outside the gene matches. Per the germline V gene, CDR1 is SGHVS and CDR2 is FNYEAQ. In DNA, the CDR3 is TGTGCCAGCACCCCCGGGGCGGGGGGTTACACCGGGGAGCTGTTTTTT. Protein: CASTPGAGGYTGELFF.

The CDR3 loop is CASSTDRGGFTGELFF. Here the CDR3 DNA reads TGCGCCAGCAGCACTGACAGGGGCGGTTTCACCGGGGAGCTGTTTTTT. This rearrangement joins TRBV5-1 to TRBJ2-2; 8 bases are a match to TRBD1. The V gene end was trimmed by 4 bases and the J gene end by 4 bases; junction bases not matched to a gene: 9. The CDR3 is made up of 16 amino acids. Germline lookup yields CDR1 SGHRS and CDR2 YFSETQ.

V and J are TRBV6-2 or TRBV6-3 and TRBJ2-5; D not certain. V lost 3 bases, J lost 2 bases, and 13 bases lay in between. Germline V lookup: CDR1 MNHEY, CDR2 SVGEGT. This CDR3 region has 15 residues. This chain's CDR3 is CASSYGVLPQETQYF. The CDR3 DNA reads TGTGCCAGCAGTTATGGGGTCCTTCCTCAAGAGACCCAGTACTTC.

This clonotype was picked up one time. The J gene is TRBJ2-1, the V gene TRBV20-1; 8 nucleotides agree with TRBD1. This CDR3 has 13 residues. Germline V gene data show CDR1 as DFQATT and CDR2 as SNEGSKA (reference sequence). With V trimmed by 1 base and J by 7 bases, 3 bases remained unmatched. The CDR3 is CSARGDRLNEQFF. As DNA, the CDR3 is TGCAGTGCTAGAGGGGACAGGTTGAATGAGCAGTTCTTC.

This clonotype occurred many times. The chain joins TRBV2 to TRBJ2-5; D ambiguous. The CDR3 extends over 10 amino acids. Germline-derived CDR1 and CDR2 are SNHLY and FYNNEI. The V end was cut by 4 bases, the J end by 6 bases, with 3 bases between. CDR3: CASSGKTQYF. For the CDR3, the DNA is TGTGCCAGCAGTGGGAAGACCCAGTACTTC.

This clonotype has at least ten counts. This chain links TRBV7-8 with TRBJ1-4, with a weak D call TRBD1 (6 bases). The germline V gene encodes CDR1 SGHVS and CDR2 FQNEAQ. The V end lost 5 bases, the J end lost 7 bases, and 23 bases lay between the germline ends. The CDR3 contains 17 residues. The CDR3 DNA reads TGTGCCAGCAGCAAGAAGGTCCAGGGGATGATTGGTGAAAAACTGTTTTTT. Its translation: CASSKKVQGMIGEKLFF.

This chain connects TRBV7-8 to TRBJ2-7; D may be TRBD2 (7 bases). Germline values: CDR1 SGHVS, CDR2 FQNEAQ. This CDR3 spans 14 amino acids. The CDR3 DNA reads as TGTGCCAGCAGCTTCGGAGCCTGGGGGCGGGAGCGGTACGTC. Protein product: CASSFGAWGRERYV.

The DNA of the CDR3 is TGTGCCAGCATTCTGACCAGGGGTAGCTATGGCTACACCTTC. Its translation is CASILTRGSYGYTF. The chain couples TRBV13 to TRBJ1-2, with a weak D call TRBD1 (6 bases). The germline CDR1 and CDR2 sequences are PRHDT and FYEKMQ (reference sequence). The V and J ends lost 7 bases and 4 bases respectively, with 16 bases between them. The CDR3 is 14 residues long.

This clonotype occurred many times. This rearrangement joins TRBV27 to TRBJ2-5; the D call may be TRBD1 or TRBD2 (6 bases each). The ends were cut back, 4 bases at V and 4 bases at J, with 10 bases in the middle. CDR3 length: 13 residues. Germline V gives CDR1 MNHEY, CDR2 SMNVEV (reference sequence). DNA of the CDR3: TGTGCCAGCAGTTACCGGGGGCCAGAGACCCAGTACTTC. Its protein is CASSYRGPETQYF.

The chain joins TRBV10-3 to TRBJ1-2; TRBD1 matches 9 bases. The V and J ends lost 2 bases and 5 bases, in that order; junction bases with no gene match: 3. Germline V gives CDR1 ENHRY, CDR2 SYGVKD. This CDR3 has 14 residues. In DNA form, the CDR3 reads TGTGCCATCAGTGAGCCCGGGACAGGGTATGGCTACACCTTC. Translating it yields CAISEPGTGYGYTF.

There are a few counts of this clonotype. The rearrangement uses TRBV6-1 and TRBJ2-1, with a tentative D call TRBD2 (6 bases). This CDR3 region has 11 residues. Germline V gene lookup returns CDR1 MNHNS and CDR2 SASEGT. The CDR3 bases are TGTGTCTCGGAAGCGGGCCATGAGCAGTTCTTC. Its translation is CVSEAGHEQFF.

This clonotype has a handful of counts. The J gene is TRBJ2-2, the V gene TRBV25-1; D ambiguous. V was trimmed by 4 bases and J by 6 bases, leaving 6 bases between them. Germline loops: CDR1 MGHDK, CDR2 SYGVNS. The CDR3 loop spans 12 amino acids. CDR3 nucleotides: TGTGCCAGCAGTGCCTGGCCCGGGGAGCTGTTTTTT. Encoded protein: CASSAWPGELFF.

This clonotype was observed many times. The CDR3 sequence: CASSSYGVGTGPNRSYGYTF. In nucleotides, the CDR3 is TGTGCCAGCAGCTCGTATGGAGTAGGGACCGGCCCTAATAGATCCTATGGCTACACCTTC. V usage is TRBV7-8 and J usage is TRBJ1-2; possible D gene TRBD1, 5 bases. CDR1 is SGHVS, CDR2 FQNEAQ, per germline. The ends were cut back, 4 bases at V and 4 bases at J, with 31 bases in the middle. The CDR3 sequence is 20 residues long.

The chain employs TRBV9 and TRBJ2-1; D may be TRBD1 or TRBD2 (5 bases each). With 3 bases removed from V and 1 base from J, the gap between germline ends came to 17 bases. The CDR3 covers 17 residues. Germline CDR1 is SGDLS and CDR2 is YYNGEE. CDR3 nucleotide sequence: TGTGCCAGCAGCGGTTTGGTGGGGGTGCCATCCTACAATGAGCAGTTCTTC. Its translation is CASSGLVGVPSYNEQFF.

The chain is built from TRBV13 and TRBJ2-3; D is unresolved. This CDR3 is built from 13 residues. CDR1 is PRHDT and CDR2 is FYEKMQ in the germline V gene (reference sequence). Trimming took 1 base from V and 5 from J, leaving 7 bases between them. CDR3 coding DNA: TGTGCCAGCAGCTTAGACAGCCTAGATACGCAGTATTTT. It is translated as CASSLDSLDTQYF. Supplemented by reference TRBV13 and TRBJ2-3, the full variable domain reads AAGVIQSPRHLIKEKRETATLKCYPIPRHDTVYWYQQGPGQDPQFLISFYEKMQSDKGSIPDRFSAQQFSDYHSELNMSSLELGDSALYFCASSLDSLDTQYFGPGTRLTVL.

Of note for this clonotype: This may arise from a read error, as a much more abundant clone is one base away. This chain links TRBV7-2 with TRBJ2-4, with 7 bases matching TRBD2. With 5 bases clipped from V and 5 bases from J, the junction kept 27 bases outside the gene matches. CDR3 length: 21 residues. Germline CDR1 reads SGHTA; CDR2 reads FQGNSA. This CDR3 is CASSRLIPAPGRLMAENIQYF. CDR3 bases: TGTGCCAGCAGCCGACTCATTCCCGCGCCCGGGAGGTTGATGGCCGAAAACATTCAGTACTTC.

The chain combines TRBV7-9 with TRBJ2-7; 7 nucleotides match TRBD2. Germline V CDR1 and CDR2: SEHNR, FQNEAQ (reference sequence). This CDR3 region has 15 residues. J lost 4 bases, V lost 5 bases, and 11 bases had no gene match. The CDR3 sequence is CASSQPRDYQYEQYF. CDR3 DNA: TGTGCCAGCAGCCAACCCCGGGACTACCAGTACGAGCAGTACTTC. Combining the CDR3 with reference TRBV7-9 and TRBJ2-7 gives the whole variable domain DTGVSQNPRHKITKRGQNVTFRCDPISEHNRLYWYRQTLGQGPEFLTYFQNEAQLEKSRLLSDRFSAERPKGSFSTLEIQRTEQGDSAMYLCASSQPRDYQYEQYFGPGTRLTVT.

J is TRBJ2-2 and V is TRBV15; tentatively, D is TRBD1 (6 bases). V lost 0 bases to trimming and J lost 4 bases, with 12 bases between them. Germline V gives CDR1 LNHNV, CDR2 YYDKDF (reference sequence). This CDR3 has 16 amino acids. CDR3 nucleotide sequence: TGTGCCACCAGCAGAGATCAGGGCAGGGGCACCGGGGAGCTGTTTTTT. Protein product: CATSRDQGRGTGELFF. The variable domain in full, completed from reference TRBV15 and TRBJ2-2, reads DAMVIQNPRYQVTQFGKPVTLSCSQTLNHNVMYWYQQKSSQAPKLLFHYYDKDFNNEADTPDNFQSRRPNTSFCFLDIRSPGLGDTAMYLCATSRDQGRGTGELFFGEGSRLTVL.

V usage is TRBV6-1 and J usage is TRBJ2-1, with TRBD1 matching over 10 bases. This CDR3 is built from 23 residues. The V gene end was trimmed by 6 bases and the J gene end by 7 bases; junction bases not matched to a gene: 33. Germline V gene sequence: CDR1 MNHNS, CDR2 SASEGT. CDR3: CASRTPLGARQGAVRAKGNEQFF. The CDR3 nucleotides read TGTGCCAGCAGGACTCCTTTGGGGGCCAGACAGGGGGCCGTAAGGGCGAAGGGGAATGAGCAGTTCTTC.

In its sample, this clonotype was seen a few times. The V call is TRBV12-3 or TRBV12-4, the J call TRBJ1-2, with 7 nucleotides matching TRBD1. The CDR3 has 11 amino acids. The V gene end was trimmed by 9 bases and the J gene end by 7 bases; junction bases not matched to a gene: 5. CDR3 protein: CASKTGSGYTF. Here the CDR3 DNA reads TGTGCCAGTAAGACAGGGTCTGGCTACACCTTC.

This clonotype was counted between two and nine times. The rearrangement uses TRBV7-6 and TRBJ2-2, with 7 bases that match TRBD1. Germline V gene data show CDR1 as SGHVS and CDR2 as FNYEAQ. Trimming cost V 1 base and J 6 bases; bases outside gene matches: 11. The CDR3 extends over 17 amino acids. CDR3 sequence: CASSLGEWTGRSGELFF. CDR3 bases: TGTGCCAGCAGCTTAGGTGAATGGACAGGCCGATCCGGGGAGCTGTTTTTT. The variable domain in full, with the rest retrieved from reference TRBV7-6 and TRBJ2-2, is GAGVSQSPRYKVTKRGQDVALRCDPISGHVSLYWYRQALGQGPEFLTYFNYEAQQDKSGLPNDRFSAERPEGSISTLTIQRTEQRDSAMYRCASSLGEWTGRSGELFFGEGSRLTVL.

The chain is built from TRBV5-5 and TRBJ1-6, with unresolved D. The CDR3 contains 15 residues. CDR1 is SGHKS and CDR2 is YYEKEE in the germline V gene (reference sequence). Deletions cut 0 bases from V and 19 bases from J, with 23 bases between. In DNA, the CDR3 is TGTGCCAGCAGCTTGGCGCCCGCAGACTTGAACGACGTTCACTTT. It specifies CASSLAPADLNDVHF.

This clonotype was counted a few times. The genes are TRBV27 and TRBJ2-3, with 10 nucleotides matching TRBD2. CDR1 and CDR2 (germline): MNHEY, SMNVEV (reference sequence). The CDR3 consists of 16 residues. Trimming removed 5 bases from V and 2 bases from J; junction bases left unmatched: 7. The CDR3 reads CASSPRAGGDTDTQYF. Written as DNA, the CDR3 is TGTGCCAGCAGTCCCCGAGCGGGGGGGGACACAGATACGCAGTATTTT.